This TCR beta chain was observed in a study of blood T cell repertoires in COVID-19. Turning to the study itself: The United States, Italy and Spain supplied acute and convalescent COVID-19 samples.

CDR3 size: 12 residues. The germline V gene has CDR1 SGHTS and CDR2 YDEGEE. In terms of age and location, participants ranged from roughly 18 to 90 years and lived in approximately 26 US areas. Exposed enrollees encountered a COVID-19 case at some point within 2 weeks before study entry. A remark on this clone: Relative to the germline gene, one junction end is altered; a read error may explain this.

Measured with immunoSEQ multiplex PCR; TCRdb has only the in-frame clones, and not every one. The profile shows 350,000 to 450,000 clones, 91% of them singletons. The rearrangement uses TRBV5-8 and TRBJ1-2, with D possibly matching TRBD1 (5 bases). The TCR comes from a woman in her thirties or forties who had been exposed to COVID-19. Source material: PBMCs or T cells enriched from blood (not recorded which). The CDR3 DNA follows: TGTGCCAGCAGCTTGCAGGACACCGCCACACCATTC. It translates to CASSLQDTATPF.